This TCR beta chain was observed in a study of shared clonotypes between healthy human individuals. Study details: Every donor yielded three CD4 naive, three CD4 memory, two CD8 naive and one CD8 memory plate.

Only CD45RO-negative cells positively selected for CCR7 counted as naive CD8 cells, so terminally differentiated effector memory CD45RA+ cells were excluded. Only Caucasian adults living in Nashville, Tennessee made up the donor group. Sorted-subset replicate PCRs used 200 ng DNA, roughly 28,000 T cell genomes. Per the original data handling: Sequence data from immunoSEQ were junction-only and lacked quality scores; consequently, filtering differed. Assay: immunoSEQ multiplex PCR; the TCRdb copy retains only in-frame clones and omits some. The D gene and trimming were derived from the DNA, and the V and J assignments and clone size from that table. The table includes about 590,000 clones, about 95% detected once. V was cut by 4 bases and J by 7 bases, with 14 bases left in between. The CDR3 contains 13 residues. Germline assignment: CDR1 SEHNR and CDR2 FQNEAQ (reference sequence).

The sequenced sample was naive CD8+ T cells sorted from blood. The TCR originated in a woman between 25 and 40 years old in good health. The chain has TRBV7-9 and TRBJ2-7, with D unclear. The CDR3 DNA is TGTGCCAGCAGCTCCGGCCCCAGGTGGGAGCAGTACTTC. It is translated as CASSSGPRWEQYF.